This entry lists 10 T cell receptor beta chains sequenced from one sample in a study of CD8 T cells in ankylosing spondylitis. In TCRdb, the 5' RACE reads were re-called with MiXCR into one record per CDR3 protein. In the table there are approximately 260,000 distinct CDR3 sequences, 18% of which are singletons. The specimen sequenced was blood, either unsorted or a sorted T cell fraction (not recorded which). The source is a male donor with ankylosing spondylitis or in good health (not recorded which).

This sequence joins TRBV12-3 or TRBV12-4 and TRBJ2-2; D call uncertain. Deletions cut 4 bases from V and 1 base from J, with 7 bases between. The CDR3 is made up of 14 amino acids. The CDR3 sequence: CASSYQENTGELFF. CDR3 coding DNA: TGTGCCAGCAGTTACCAGGAGAACACCGGGGAGCTGTTTTTT.

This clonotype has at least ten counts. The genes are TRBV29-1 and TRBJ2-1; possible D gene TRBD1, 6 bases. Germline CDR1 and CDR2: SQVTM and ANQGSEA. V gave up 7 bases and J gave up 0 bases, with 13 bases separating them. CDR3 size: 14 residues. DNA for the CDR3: TGCAGCGCCGGGACACCCAGCTCCTACAATGAGCAGTTCTTC. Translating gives CSAGTPSSYNEQFF.

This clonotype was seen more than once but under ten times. The DNA of the CDR3 is TGTGCCAGCAGTCCACTGACAGGGGGTGGCACAGATACGCAGTATTTT. Translating it yields CASSPLTGGGTDTQYF. The V gene is TRBV7-9, the J gene TRBJ2-3; 9 positions match TRBD1. The germline CDR1 and CDR2 sequences are SEHNR and FQNEAQ (reference sequence). Trimming at V came to 6 bases and at J to 1 base, leaving 8 bases not matched to a gene. CDR3 length: 16 residues.

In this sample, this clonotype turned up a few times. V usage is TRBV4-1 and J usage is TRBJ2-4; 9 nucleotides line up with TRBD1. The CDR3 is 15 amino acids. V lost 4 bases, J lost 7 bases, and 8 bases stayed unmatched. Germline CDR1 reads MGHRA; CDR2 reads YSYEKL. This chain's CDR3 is CASSLDRTGDNIQYF. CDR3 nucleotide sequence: TGCGCCAGCAGCCTGGACCGGACAGGGGACAACATTCAGTACTTC.

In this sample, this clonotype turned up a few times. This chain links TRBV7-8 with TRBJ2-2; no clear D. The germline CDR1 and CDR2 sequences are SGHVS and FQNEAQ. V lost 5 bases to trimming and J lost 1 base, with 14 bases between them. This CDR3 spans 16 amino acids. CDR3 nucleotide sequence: TGTGCCAGCAGCCCCCCGGATGGGCTGAACACCGGGGAGCTGTTTTTT. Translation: CASSPPDGLNTGELFF.

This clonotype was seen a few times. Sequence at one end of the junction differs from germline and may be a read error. DNA for the CDR3: TGTGCCAGCAGTTTCACAGACGGGCCGGTCTTC. As protein: CASSFTDGPVF. The V and J genes are TRBV28 and TRBJ2-7; D gene ambiguous. CDR1 MDHEN and CDR2 SYDVKM come from the germline V gene. CDR3 length: 11 amino acids.

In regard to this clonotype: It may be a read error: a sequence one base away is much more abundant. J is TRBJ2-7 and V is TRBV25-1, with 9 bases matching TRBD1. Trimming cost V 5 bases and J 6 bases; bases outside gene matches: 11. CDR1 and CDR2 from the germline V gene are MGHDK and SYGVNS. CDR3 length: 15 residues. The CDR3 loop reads CASSNPGQGNCEQYF. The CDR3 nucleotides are TGTGCCAGCAGTAATCCGGGACAGGGAAACTGCGAGCAGTACTTC.

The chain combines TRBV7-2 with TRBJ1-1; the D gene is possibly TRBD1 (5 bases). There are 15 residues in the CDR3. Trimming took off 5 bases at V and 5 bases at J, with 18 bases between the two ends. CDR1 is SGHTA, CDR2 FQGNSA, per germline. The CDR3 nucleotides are TGTGCCAGCAGCCCAATCCTCGGGGGAGGGACTGAAGCTTTCTTT. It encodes CASSPILGGGTEAFF.

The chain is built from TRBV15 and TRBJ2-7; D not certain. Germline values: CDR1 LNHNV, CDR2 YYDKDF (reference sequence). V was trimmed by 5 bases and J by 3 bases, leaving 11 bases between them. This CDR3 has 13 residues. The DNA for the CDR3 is TGTGCCACCAGCCCAAGGTTCGGCTACGAGCAGTACTTC. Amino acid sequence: CATSPRFGYEQYF.

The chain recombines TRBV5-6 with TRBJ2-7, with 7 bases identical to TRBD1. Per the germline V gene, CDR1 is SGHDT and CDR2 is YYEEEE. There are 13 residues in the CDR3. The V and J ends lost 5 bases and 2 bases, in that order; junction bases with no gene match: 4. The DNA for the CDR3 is TGTGCCAGCAGGGGCGGACAGGCCTACGAGCAGTACTTC. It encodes CASRGGQAYEQYF.